This TCR beta chain is drawn from a study of T cell repertoires in cytomegalovirus infection. Study in general: Recently identified HLA-C-restricted CMV epitopes were used, and well-studied HLA-B-restricted CMV epitopes were used as well. CMV infection and matching HLA type were both indicated by public TCR beta signatures. Study conclusions and caveats: The ex vivo response showed dominance by HLA-C-restricted CMV-specific TCR beta clonotypes. CMV carriers with the relevant HLA were identified by cumulative public TCR beta family frequency.

This clonotype appeared a few times. What it binds is unknown. The CDR3 loop spans 14 amino acids. Deletions cut 6 bases from V and 6 bases from J, with 15 bases between. CDR1 and CDR2 (germline): MGHRA, YSYEKL. One entry per CDR3 protein results from TCRdb running MiXCR on the reads. The table lists just over 450,000 distinct CDR3 sequences, more than 40% of them singletons. The sequencing here drew on cultured PBMCs, taken from culture after CMV antigen stimulation. V gene TRBV4-1 combines with J gene TRBJ2-1, with D perhaps TRBD1 or TRBD2 (5 bases each). The receptor was isolated from a human donor in good health (CMV status not recorded). Some clones in this sample may be carry-over from other donors' samples. CDR3 loop: CASRTMRDGNEQFF. For the CDR3, the DNA is TGCGCCAGCAGGACAATGAGGGACGGCAATGAGCAGTTCTTC.